This T cell receptor beta chain was sequenced during a study of graft-versus-host responses after intestinal transplantation. Points from the study as a whole: Some GvH clones were seen earlier in gut or blood, suggesting intestinal origin.

Produced via immunoSEQ multiplex PCR; TCRdb's table is partial and in-frame only. The sample contains some 120,000 clones, less than 95% of which appear only once. With 0 bases removed from V and 2 bases from J, the gap between germline ends came to 14 bases. CDR1 is SGHTA and CDR2 is FQGNSA in the germline V gene. CDR3 size: 17 residues. A note on this clone: Its specificity is not known.

Sequencing was performed on unstimulated CD4+ T cells sorted from spleen or lymph node cells, taken before intestinal transplant. The sequence derives from a human donor who received an intestinal transplant. The chain combines TRBV7-2 with TRBJ1-5, with no clear D. The CDR3 DNA reads TGTGCCAGCAGCTTAGCCCCCCTACCCCGGGGCAATCAGCCCCAGCATTTT. Residues: CASSLAPLPRGNQPQHF. Full variable domain (outside the CDR3, taken from reference TRBV7-2 and TRBJ1-5): GAGVSQSPSNKVTEKGKDVELRCDPISGHTALYWYRQSLGQGLEFLIYFQGNSAPDKSGLPSDRFSAERTGGSVSTLTIQRTQQEDSAVYLCASSLAPLPRGNQPQHFGDGTRLSIL.